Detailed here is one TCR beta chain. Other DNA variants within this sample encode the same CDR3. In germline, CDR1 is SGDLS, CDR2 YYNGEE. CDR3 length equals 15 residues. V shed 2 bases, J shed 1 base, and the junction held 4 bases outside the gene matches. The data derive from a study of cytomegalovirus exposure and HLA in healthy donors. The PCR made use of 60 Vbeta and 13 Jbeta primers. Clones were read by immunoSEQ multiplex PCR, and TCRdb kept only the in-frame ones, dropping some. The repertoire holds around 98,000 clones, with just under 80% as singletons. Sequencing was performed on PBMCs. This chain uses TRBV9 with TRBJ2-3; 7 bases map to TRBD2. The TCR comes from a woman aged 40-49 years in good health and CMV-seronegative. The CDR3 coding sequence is TGTGCCAGCAGCGTTGGGGCGGGGGGCACAGATACGCAGTATTTT. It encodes CASSVGAGGTDTQYF.